There are many counts of the clone carrying this TCR beta chain. TCRdb called the PCR reads again in MiXCR, with one record for every CDR3 protein. The table lists nearly 650,000 distinct CDR3 sequences, roughly 23% of them singletons, with about 0.84% in the top ten. With 10%, 30% or 50% of RNA, roughly 18,000 to 1,100,000 naive CD8 T cells were sequenced. The authors sorted naive CD8 T cells as CD8+CD4-CCR7+CD45RA+. This entry comes from a study of molecular identifiers for immune sequencing clone quantification. In germline, CDR1 is MDHEN, CDR2 SYDVKM. This CDR3 contains 17 residues. J was trimmed by 1 base and V by 5 bases; bases with no gene match: 10.

The clonotype comes from a human donor in good health. Some libraries in this study had Jurkat cell RNA spiked in. The sample comprised naive CD8+ T cells from blood, with Jurkat cell RNA spiked in. Subset here: FACS-sorted CD8+CD4-CCR7+CD45RA+ naive T cells. This chain uses TRBV28 with TRBJ2-7; 11 positions agree with TRBD2. The CDR3 nucleotides are TGTGCCAGCAGTCCAATAGCGGGAGGGCCGCTATCCTACGAGCAGTACTTC. Translated: CASSPIAGGPLSYEQYF. The full variable domain, rest sourced from reference TRBV28 and TRBJ2-7, is DVKVTQSSRYLVKRTGEKVFLECVQDMDHENMFWYRQDPGLGLRLIYFSYDVKMKEKGDIPEGYSVSREKKERFSLILESASTNQTSMYLCASSPIAGGPLSYEQYFGPGTRLTVT.